This T cell receptor beta chain stems from a study of T cell repertoires in cytomegalovirus infection. Study details: Public TCR beta signatures indicated both CMV infection and matching HLA type.

Study-wide results and limits: The ex vivo response showed dominance by HLA-C-restricted CMV-specific TCR beta clonotypes.

This clonotype was detected many times. Antigen: not known. MiXCR, applied by TCRdb to the reads, yields one record per CDR3 protein. The repertoire holds 200,000 to 300,000 distinct CDR3 sequences, with over 8% as singletons. This CDR3 is 14 amino acids long. Looked up from germline, CDR1 is SQVTM and CDR2 is ANQGSEA. V trimming: 7 bases; J trimming: 4 bases; junction bases outside the gene matches: 12. Sequencing was performed on PBMCs. The clonotype comes from a human donor in good health (CMV status not recorded). Some clones in this sample may be carry-over from other donors' samples. The V gene is TRBV29-1, the J gene TRBJ1-2; 7 positions match TRBD1. CDR3 region: CSAKRGQGPYGYTF. The DNA of the CDR3 is TGCAGCGCAAAAAGGGGGCAGGGGCCCTATGGCTACACCTTC.